These T cell receptor beta chains were read from a single sample in a study of identical twins. TCRdb redid the calling of the 5' RACE reads with MiXCR, one entry per CDR3 protein. The sample lists 600,000 to 800,000 distinct CDR3 sequences, 21% occurring once. The data also belong to a second study, concerning T cells expressing NK-cell markers.

Sequenced input: PBMCs. These receptors were collected from a woman younger than 30 in good health. Both conserved end residues are part of each CDR3. The order of the fields is CDR3 protein, V gene, J gene.

CDR3 protein: CASSLFELAAYEQYF
V gene: TRBV11-2
J gene: TRBJ2-7

CDR3 protein: CASSQGLAGWNEQFF
V gene: TRBV7-9
J gene: TRBJ2-1

CDR3 protein: CATSREASRQTQYF
V gene: TRBV15
J gene: TRBJ2-5

CDR3 protein: CASSLRRLAEETQYF
V gene: TRBV7-2
J gene: TRBJ2-5

CDR3 protein: CSVGGPSSSYNEQFF
V gene: TRBV29-1
J gene: TRBJ2-1

CDR3 protein: CASSRRITDTQYF
V gene: TRBV7-2
J gene: TRBJ2-3

CDR3 protein: CAISTGTYEQYF
V gene: TRBV10-3
J gene: TRBJ2-7

CDR3 protein: CASSNQGQLFEAFF
V gene: TRBV5-1
J gene: TRBJ1-1

CDR3 protein: CASAVDRTYEQYF
V gene: TRBV12-5
J gene: TRBJ2-7

CDR3 protein: CASSSARRHVYEQYF
V gene: TRBV6-2/TRBV6-3
J gene: TRBJ2-7

CDR3 protein: CASQGNTGELFF
V gene: TRBV28
J gene: TRBJ2-2

CDR3 protein: CASSLGRSSGNTIYF
V gene: TRBV7-2
J gene: TRBJ1-3

CDR3 protein: CSARWVGALSSYNEQFF
V gene: TRBV20-1
J gene: TRBJ2-1

CDR3 protein: CASTGDRNSYEQYF
V gene: TRBV14
J gene: TRBJ2-7

CDR3 protein: CASSVRSGGVTDTQYF
V gene: TRBV10-2
J gene: TRBJ2-3

CDR3 protein: CASSSMLKATDTQYF
V gene: TRBV7-2
J gene: TRBJ2-3

CDR3 protein: CAITGTSSNEQFF
V gene: TRBV10-3
J gene: TRBJ2-1

CDR3 protein: CAISDAGRPQHF
V gene: TRBV10-3
J gene: TRBJ1-5

CDR3 protein: CSAELEETQYF
V gene: TRBV20-1
J gene: TRBJ2-5

CDR3 protein: CASSYEGRGGGYTF
V gene: TRBV6-5
J gene: TRBJ1-2

CDR3 protein: CARSPGLGHYEQYF
V gene: TRBV5-6
J gene: TRBJ2-7

CDR3 protein: CASSVGVGPTYEQYF
V gene: TRBV6-1
J gene: TRBJ2-7

CDR3 protein: CASRTGNSYEQYF
V gene: TRBV27
J gene: TRBJ2-7

CDR3 protein: CAISDKAVHEQYF
V gene: TRBV10-3
J gene: TRBJ2-7

CDR3 protein: CASSLGKREFTGELFF
V gene: TRBV7-7
J gene: TRBJ2-2

CDR3 protein: CAISGVSGRPQHF
V gene: TRBV10-3
J gene: TRBJ1-5